Listed below are T cell receptor beta chains from one sample, sequenced in a study of CD8 T cells in Susac syndrome. Each CDR3 protein is one row after TCRdb ran MiXCR on the immunoSEQ multiplex PCR reads. The sample has more than 95,000 distinct CDR3 sequences; around 94% are singletons. The specimen sequenced was CD4+ T cells from PBMCs. These receptors were obtained from a human donor in good health. CDR3s include the opening cysteine and the closing phenylalanine or tryptophan. Each record gives: clone size, V gene, J gene, D gene, CDR3 protein, CDR3 DNA. The D gene is left open where the match is weak. Only some rows state a clone size, as once, few, many or a class for expanded clones.

clone_size: NA
v_call: TRBV18
j_call: TRBJ2-7
d_call: NA
cdr3_aa: CASSESPLVGEQYF
cdr3_nt: TGTGCCAGCTCAGAGTCTCCGCTCGTTGGAGAGCAGTACTTC

clone_size: NA
v_call: TRBV20-1
j_call: TRBJ2-7
d_call: TRBD1
cdr3_aa: CSVRTGGHEQYF
cdr3_nt: TGCAGTGTGAGGACAGGGGGCCACGAGCAGTACTTC

clone_size: NA
v_call: TRBV29-1
j_call: TRBJ1-5
d_call: NA
cdr3_aa: CSVGPGNDQPQHF
cdr3_nt: TGCAGCGTTGGGCCAGGGAACGATCAGCCCCAGCATTTT

clone_size: NA
v_call: TRBV25-1
j_call: TRBJ1-1
d_call: NA
cdr3_aa: CASSESGERNTEAFF
cdr3_nt: TGTGCCAGCAGTGAATCAGGGGAAAGAAACACTGAAGCTTTCTTT

clone_size: once
v_call: TRBV18
j_call: TRBJ1-5
d_call: NA
cdr3_aa: CASSQARVDQPQHF
cdr3_nt: TGTGCCAGCTCACAGGCCAGGGTGGATCAGCCCCAGCATTTT

clone_size: NA
v_call: TRBV12-2
j_call: TRBJ2-6
d_call: NA
cdr3_aa: CASRLAFTYRAGANVLTF
cdr3_nt: TGTGCAAGTCGCTTAGCGTTCACCTACAGGGCCGGGGCCAACGTCCTGACTTTC

clone_size: NA
v_call: TRBV12-3/TRBV12-4
j_call: TRBJ1-3
d_call: NA
cdr3_aa: CASTLTASGNTIYF
cdr3_nt: TGTGCCAGCACCTTGACAGCTTCTGGAAACACCATATATTTT

clone_size: few
v_call: TRBV12-3/TRBV12-4
j_call: TRBJ2-7
d_call: NA
cdr3_aa: CASSLAGVSYEQYF
cdr3_nt: TGTGCCAGCAGTTTAGCGGGAGTCTCCTACGAGCAGTACTTC

clone_size: NA
v_call: TRBV20-1
j_call: TRBJ2-3
d_call: NA
cdr3_aa: CSARDNRRADTQYF
cdr3_nt: TGCAGTGCTAGAGATAACCGCCGGGCAGATACGCAGTATTTT

clone_size: NA
v_call: TRBV4-3
j_call: TRBJ1-5
d_call: NA
cdr3_aa: CASSQGAGDSNQPQHF
cdr3_nt: TGCGCCAGCAGCCAAGGGGCCGGGGATAGCAATCAGCCCCAGCATTTT

clone_size: NA
v_call: TRBV12-3/TRBV12-4
j_call: TRBJ1-5
d_call: NA
cdr3_aa: CASSHMGDNQPQHF
cdr3_nt: TGTGCCAGCAGCCACATGGGGGACAATCAGCCCCAGCATTTT

clone_size: NA
v_call: TRBV12-5
j_call: TRBJ1-4
d_call: NA
cdr3_aa: CASGSQTARQFINEKLFF
cdr3_nt: TGTGCTAGTGGTTCCCAAACCGCCCGACAGTTTATTAATGAAAAACTGTTTTTT

clone_size: NA
v_call: TRBV23-1
j_call: TRBJ2-5
d_call: TRBD2
cdr3_aa: CASRSEREDRETQYF
cdr3_nt: TGCGCCAGCAGGTCGGAGCGGGAGGATCGAGAGACCCAGTACTTC

clone_size: once
v_call: TRBV5-6
j_call: TRBJ2-5
d_call: NA
cdr3_aa: CASSLVDEGKEETQYF
cdr3_nt: TGTGCCAGCAGCTTGGTGGACGAGGGGAAGGAAGAGACCCAGTACTTC

clone_size: NA
v_call: TRBV30
j_call: TRBJ2-1
d_call: NA
cdr3_aa: CAWRENSGNYEQFF
cdr3_nt: TGTGCCTGGAGAGAGAACTCCGGGAACTATGAGCAGTTCTTC

clone_size: NA
v_call: TRBV20-1
j_call: TRBJ2-2
d_call: TRBD2
cdr3_aa: CSARPRASGRARGGELFF
cdr3_nt: TGCAGTGCTAGACCCCGAGCTAGCGGGAGGGCCCGGGGCGGGGAGCTGTTTTTT

clone_size: NA
v_call: TRBV5-6
j_call: TRBJ1-2
d_call: NA
cdr3_aa: CASSLDPRQAPPSNYGYTF
cdr3_nt: TGTGCCAGCAGCTTGGATCCCAGGCAGGCCCCACCATCTAACTATGGCTACACCTTC

clone_size: NA
v_call: TRBV20-1
j_call: TRBJ2-1
d_call: NA
cdr3_aa: CSAVDPPRYNEQFF
cdr3_nt: TGCAGTGCTGTCGACCCACCCCGATACAATGAGCAGTTCTTC

clone_size: NA
v_call: TRBV7-6
j_call: TRBJ2-2
d_call: TRBD2
cdr3_aa: CASSATSGKGTGELFF
cdr3_nt: TGTGCCAGCAGCGCTACTAGCGGGAAGGGCACCGGGGAGCTGTTTTTT

clone_size: NA
v_call: TRBV20-1
j_call: TRBJ2-2
d_call: TRBD2
cdr3_aa: CSAVDFTSGRNTGELFF
cdr3_nt: TGCAGTGCTGTCGACTTTACTAGCGGCAGAAACACCGGGGAGCTGTTTTTT

clone_size: NA
v_call: TRBV7-2
j_call: TRBJ1-2
d_call: TRBD1
cdr3_aa: CARGDRVLNGYTF
cdr3_nt: TGTGCCAGGGGGGACAGGGTGTTGAATGGCTACACCTTC

clone_size: NA
v_call: TRBV11-2
j_call: TRBJ2-7
d_call: NA
cdr3_aa: CASSSYITDYEQYF
cdr3_nt: TGTGCCAGCAGCTCGTATATTACCGACTACGAGCAGTACTTC

clone_size: NA
v_call: TRBV5-1
j_call: TRBJ1-4
d_call: NA
cdr3_aa: CASSRDNRNEKLFF
cdr3_nt: TGCGCCAGCAGTCGGGACAACCGGAATGAAAAACTGTTTTTT

clone_size: NA
v_call: TRBV4-3
j_call: TRBJ2-6
d_call: NA
cdr3_aa: CASSQSLSGANVLTF
cdr3_nt: TGCGCCAGCAGCCAATCCCTTTCTGGGGCCAACGTCCTGACTTTC

clone_size: NA
v_call: TRBV29-1
j_call: TRBJ1-2
d_call: NA
cdr3_aa: CSVGTGTTLYGYTF
cdr3_nt: TGCAGCGTTGGAACAGGAACTACACTCTATGGCTACACCTTC

clone_size: NA
v_call: TRBV20-1
j_call: TRBJ2-1
d_call: NA
cdr3_aa: CSASLGGSYNEQFF
cdr3_nt: TGCAGTGCTAGTCTCGGGGGCTCCTACAATGAGCAGTTCTTC

clone_size: NA
v_call: TRBV29-1
j_call: TRBJ1-1
d_call: TRBD1
cdr3_aa: CSVAPTGSSAEAFF
cdr3_nt: TGCAGCGTTGCCCCGACAGGGAGTTCGGCTGAAGCTTTCTTT

clone_size: NA
v_call: TRBV29-1
j_call: TRBJ2-1
d_call: NA
cdr3_aa: CSAAREGGNEQFF
cdr3_nt: TGCAGCGCTGCCCGTGAGGGCGGCAATGAGCAGTTCTTC

clone_size: NA
v_call: TRBV2
j_call: TRBJ2-6
d_call: NA
cdr3_aa: CASSRRVLANVLTF
cdr3_nt: TGTGCCAGCAGTAGAAGGGTATTGGCCAACGTCCTGACTTTC

clone_size: once
v_call: TRBV10-3
j_call: TRBJ1-3
d_call: NA
cdr3_aa: CAISEYGTRSGNTIYF
cdr3_nt: TGTGCCATCAGTGAATATGGGACGCGCTCTGGAAACACCATATATTTT

clone_size: NA
v_call: TRBV7-9
j_call: TRBJ2-1
d_call: TRBD2
cdr3_aa: CASSLALGLADQQFF
cdr3_nt: TGTGCCAGCAGCTTAGCGCTGGGACTAGCGGACCAGCAGTTCTTC

clone_size: once
v_call: TRBV20-1
j_call: TRBJ1-5
d_call: TRBD1
cdr3_aa: CSARPGQGNQPQHF
cdr3_nt: TGCAGTGCTAGACCGGGACAGGGAAATCAGCCCCAGCATTTT

clone_size: NA
v_call: TRBV7-9
j_call: TRBJ2-7
d_call: NA
cdr3_aa: CASRSVWDEQYF
cdr3_nt: TGTGCCAGCAGGTCAGTCTGGGACGAGCAGTACTTC

clone_size: NA
v_call: TRBV3-1
j_call: TRBJ2-7
d_call: TRBD2
cdr3_aa: CASSGLGPYEQYF
cdr3_nt: TGTGCCAGTTCGGGACTAGGACCCTACGAGCAGTACTTC

clone_size: NA
v_call: TRBV10-3
j_call: TRBJ2-5
d_call: TRBD2
cdr3_aa: CAISEGLAVAVGETQYF
cdr3_nt: TGTGCCATCAGTGAGGGACTAGCGGTGGCGGTCGGGGAGACCCAGTACTTC

clone_size: NA
v_call: TRBV2
j_call: TRBJ2-3
d_call: TRBD2
cdr3_aa: CASSGTSGNRRTDTQYF
cdr3_nt: TGTGCCAGCAGTGGAACTAGCGGAAACCGCCGCACAGATACGCAGTATTTT

clone_size: NA
v_call: TRBV20-1
j_call: TRBJ2-7
d_call: TRBD1
cdr3_aa: CSVIRGPGEQYF
cdr3_nt: TGCAGTGTCATAAGGGGGCCGGGGGAGCAGTACTTC